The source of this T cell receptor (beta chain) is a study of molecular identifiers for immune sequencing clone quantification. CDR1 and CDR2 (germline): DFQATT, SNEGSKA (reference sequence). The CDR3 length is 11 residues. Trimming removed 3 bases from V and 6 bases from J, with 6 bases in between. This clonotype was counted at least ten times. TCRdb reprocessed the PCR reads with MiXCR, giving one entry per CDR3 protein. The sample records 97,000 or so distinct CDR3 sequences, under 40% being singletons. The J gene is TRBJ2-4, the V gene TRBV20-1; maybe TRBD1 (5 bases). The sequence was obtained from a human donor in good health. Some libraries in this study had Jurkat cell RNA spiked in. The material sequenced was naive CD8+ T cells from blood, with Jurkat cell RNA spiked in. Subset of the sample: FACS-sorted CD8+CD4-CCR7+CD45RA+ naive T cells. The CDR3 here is CSARTANIQYF. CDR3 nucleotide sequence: TGCAGTGCTAGGACAGCAAACATTCAGTACTTC.